One and the same sample provided the 18 T cell receptor beta chains below, sequenced in a study of vaccination and CD4 T cells after COVID-19. An Oncomine TCR Beta short-read assay was used to sequence the DNA from cultured CD4+ T cells. TCRdb re-analysed the PCR reads in MiXCR, keeping a single row per CDR3 protein. The sample has approximately 16,000 distinct CDR3 sequences, roughly 77% seen once. No antigen has been assigned to these receptors. Treatment: 10-day PBMC culture with coronavirus spike peptide pools or control peptides (ViraFEST assay). Specimen: CD4+ T cells from blood, cultured in vitro. These receptors originate from a human donor who had recovered from COVID-19.

The chain is built from TRBV12-5 and TRBJ1-5, with 7 bases that match TRBD1. The CDR3 sequence is 14 residues long. V lost 7 bases, J lost 10 bases, and 13 bases stayed unmatched. Germline loops: CDR1 LGHNT, CDR2 FRNRAP. CDR3 amino acids: CASAQPWDSSPQHF. CDR3 DNA: TGTGCTAGTGCCCAACCCTGGGACAGTAGCCCCCAGCATTTT.

This clonotype was observed a handful of times. This chain links TRBV6-1 with TRBJ1-5; D is perhaps TRBD1 (5 bases). The germline V gene has CDR1 MNHNS and CDR2 SASEGT. V dropped 1 base and J dropped 2 bases, with 9 bases sitting between them. This CDR3 is built from 15 residues. DNA of the CDR3: TGTGCCAGCAGTGAAGGGGTAGGGGGCAATCAGCCCCAGCATTTT. This translates into CASSEGVGGNQPQHF.

V usage is TRBV10-1 and J usage is TRBJ1-1, with TRBD1 as a possible D gene (5 bases). Trimming left V 6 bases short and J 6 bases short, with 14 bases between. The CDR3 contains 13 residues. Germline V CDR1 and CDR2: WNHNN, SYGVQD (reference sequence). CDR3 in amino acids: CASRPELGAEAFF. In nucleotides, the CDR3 is TGCGCCAGCAGGCCCGAGTTAGGGGCTGAAGCTTTCTTT.

The gene calls are TRBV27 and TRBJ1-1; no firm D call. Germline V gives CDR1 MNHEY, CDR2 SMNVEV (reference sequence). Trimming removed 4 bases from V and 4 bases from J, with 16 bases in between. The CDR3 contains 15 residues. The DNA of the CDR3 is TGTGCCAGCAGTTCCGGGGTGGTTGGGTCCACTGAAGCTTTCTTT. It encodes CASSSGVVGSTEAFF.

The chain joins TRBV29-1 to TRBJ1-2, with D possibly TRBD1 on 6 matching bases. The CDR3 runs to 14 residues. The germline gives CDR1 SQVTM, CDR2 ANQGSEA. The germline V and J ends were trimmed by 5 bases and 0 bases, with 13 bases remaining between them. In nucleotides, the CDR3 is TGCAGCGTTCCCGGGGGGCGGACTAACTATGGCTACACCTTC. Amino acid sequence: CSVPGGRTNYGYTF.

The CDR3 spells CASSESQGRPQHF. CDR3 nucleotides: TGCGCCAGCAGTGAGTCACAGGGTAGGCCCCAGCATTTT. The V gene is TRBV10-2, the J gene TRBJ1-5; the D gene is possibly TRBD1 (6 bases). There are 13 residues in the CDR3. Germline V gene lookup returns CDR1 WSHSY and CDR2 SAAADI. V lost 0 bases and J 9 bases, leaving 9 bases between the germline ends.

The chain joins TRBV11-2 to TRBJ2-5, with 11 bases lining up with TRBD2. J was trimmed by 0 bases and V by 6 bases; bases with no gene match: 3. Germline V lookup: CDR1 SGHAT, CDR2 FQNNGV. The CDR3 runs 15 residues. In nucleotides, the CDR3 is TGTGCCAGCAGTAAGACTAGCGGGGACCAAGAGACCCAGTACTTC. Its protein is CASSKTSGDQETQYF. Complete variable domain (other parts from reference TRBV11-2 and TRBJ2-5): EAGVAQSPRYKIIEKRQSVAFWCNPISGHATLYWYQQILGQGPKLLIQFQNNGVVDDSQLPKDRFSAERLKGVDSTLKIQPAKLEDSAVYLCASSKTSGDQETQYFGPGTRLLVL.

J is TRBJ1-1 and V is TRBV29-1, with D possibly TRBD1 on 6 matching bases. CDR3 length equals 12 residues. V lost 3 bases, J lost 7 bases, and 12 bases lay in between. Looked up from germline, CDR1 is SQVTM and CDR2 is ANQGSEA. The CDR3 bases are TGCAGCGTTGAGCAGGGGTTAGTTGAAGCTTTCTTT. Its translation: CSVEQGLVEAFF.

V usage is TRBV28 and J usage is TRBJ1-5, with D maybe TRBD1 (6 bases). This CDR3 has 14 residues. The germline V and J ends were trimmed by 8 bases and 6 bases, with 17 bases remaining between them. Looked up from germline, CDR1 is MDHEN and CDR2 is SYDVKM. The CDR3: CASWSQGSGQPQHF. The CDR3 DNA is TGTGCCAGCTGGTCTCAGGGGAGCGGTCAGCCCCAGCATTTT.

This clonotype has only one observation. The chain joins TRBV12-3 or TRBV12-4 to TRBJ1-1; TRBD1 agrees at 7 bases. The CDR3 is 13 amino acids. V dropped 0 bases and J dropped 6; count of bases not matched to a gene: 1. The CDR3 reads CASSLAQGAEAFF. The CDR3 nucleotides are TGTGCCAGCAGTTTAGCGCAGGGGGCTGAAGCTTTCTTT.

The chain combines TRBV30 with TRBJ2-3; 7 bases match TRBD2. Germline CDR1 and CDR2: GTSNPN and SVGIG (reference sequence). The CDR3 is 14 amino acids. V trimming: 3 bases; J trimming: 2 bases; junction bases outside the gene matches: 5. The CDR3 region has the DNA TGTGCCTGGAGAGTAGCGGGTTCCACAGATACGCAGTATTTT. It specifies CAWRVAGSTDTQYF.

CDR3 in amino acids: CASSPDFRDAAGAFF. CDR3 nucleotides: TGTGCCAGTAGCCCAGATTTCCGGGACGCAGCCGGAGCTTTCTTT. This chain connects TRBV19 to TRBJ1-1; possibly TRBD1 for D (5 bases). The V end lost 6 bases, the J end lost 10 bases, and 24 bases lay between the germline ends. There are 15 residues in the CDR3. Germline V gene sequence: CDR1 LNHDA, CDR2 SQIVND (reference sequence).

This clonotype was counted between two and nine times. The chain couples TRBV7-2 to TRBJ1-5; no definite D call. The germline V gene has CDR1 SGHTA and CDR2 FQGNSA. Trimming cost V 7 bases and J 9 bases, with 22 bases left between them. CDR3 length: 15 residues. For the CDR3, the DNA is TGTGCCAGCACCCCCGTGGGCGAAAGAGGTGTGCCCCAGCATTTT. Translating it yields CASTPVGERGVPQHF.

The chain links TRBV11-3 to TRBJ2-5; TRBD2 agrees at 8 bases. CDR1 SGHNT and CDR2 YENEEA come from the germline V gene. This CDR3 contains 17 residues. With 1 base clipped from V and 1 base from J, the junction kept 8 bases outside the gene matches. The CDR3, as DNA: TGTGCCAGCAGCTTAGGGGGAGCGGGGGTCTCCCAAGAGACCCAGTACTTC. It encodes CASSLGGAGVSQETQYF. The variable domain in full, completed from reference TRBV11-3 and TRBJ2-5, reads EAGVVQSPRYKIIEKKQPVAFWCNPISGHNTLYWYLQNLGQGPELLIRYENEEAVDDSQLPKDRFSAERLKGVDSTLKIQPAELGDSAVYLCASSLGGAGVSQETQYFGPGTRLLVL.

This clonotype was seen more than once but under ten times. The chain employs TRBV20-1 and TRBJ2-7; 8 nucleotides line up with TRBD2. Per germline, CDR1 DFQATT and CDR2 SNEGSKA (reference sequence). The J segment lost 0 bases and the V segment lost 7 bases, leaving 17 bases of the junction unmatched. The CDR3 totals 17 residues. The DNA for the CDR3 is TGCAGTGTCACGAACCCTACGGCAAGCGGGGGCTCCTACGAGCAGTACTTC. It is translated as CSVTNPTASGGSYEQYF.

This clonotype was counted once. The chain employs TRBV11-2 and TRBJ1-6; D ambiguous. The V gene lost 5 bases and the J gene lost 7 bases, with 12 bases spanning the gap. Germline V lookup: CDR1 SGHAT, CDR2 FQNNGV. The CDR3 length is 14 residues. CDR3 DNA sequence: TGTGCCAGCAGCCTACCCCTTTCCAATTCACCCCTCCACTTT. It codes for CASSLPLSNSPLHF.

This chain connects TRBV20-1 to TRBJ2-7; D may correspond to TRBD1 or TRBD2 (5 bases each). The V gene lost 6 bases and the J gene lost 0 bases, with 15 bases spanning the gap. CDR3 length equals 14 residues. CDR1 is DFQATT and CDR2 is SNEGSKA in the germline V gene (reference sequence). CDR3 sequence reads: CSAWETDGSYEQYF. The CDR3 DNA follows: TGCAGTGCATGGGAGACAGACGGCTCCTACGAGCAGTACTTC.

This rearrangement joins TRBV5-1 to TRBJ2-1; D possibly uses TRBD1 or TRBD2 (6 bases each). Trimming removed 0 bases from V and 2 bases from J, with 18 bases in between. The length of the CDR3 is 18 residues. Per the germline V gene, CDR1 is SGHRS and CDR2 is YFSETQ. The DNA for the CDR3 is TGCGCCAGCAGCTTGGAGGGGGGAGGCGCGAACCCCTACAATGAGCAGTTCTTC. Translation: CASSLEGGGANPYNEQFF.